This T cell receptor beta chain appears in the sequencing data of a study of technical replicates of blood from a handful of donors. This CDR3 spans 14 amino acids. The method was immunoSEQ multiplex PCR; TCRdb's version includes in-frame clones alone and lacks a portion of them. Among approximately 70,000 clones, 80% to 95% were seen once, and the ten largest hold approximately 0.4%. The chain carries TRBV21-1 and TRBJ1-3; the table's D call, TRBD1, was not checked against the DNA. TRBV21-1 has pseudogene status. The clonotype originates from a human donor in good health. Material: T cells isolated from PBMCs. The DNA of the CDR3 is TGTGCCAGCAGGGCTCAGGGGTCCGGAAACACCATATATTTT. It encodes CASRAQGSGNTIYF.